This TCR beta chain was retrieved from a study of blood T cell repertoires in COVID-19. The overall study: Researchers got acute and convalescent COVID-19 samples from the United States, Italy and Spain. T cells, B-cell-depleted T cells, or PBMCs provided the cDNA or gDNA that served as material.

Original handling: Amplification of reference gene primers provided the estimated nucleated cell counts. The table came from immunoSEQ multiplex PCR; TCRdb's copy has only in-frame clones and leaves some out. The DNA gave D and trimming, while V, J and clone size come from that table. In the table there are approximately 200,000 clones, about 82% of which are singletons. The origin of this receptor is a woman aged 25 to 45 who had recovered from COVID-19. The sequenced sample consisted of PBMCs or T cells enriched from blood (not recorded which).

The CDR3 loop reads CASSLAAGTANEKLFF. CDR3 DNA sequence: TGTGCCAGCAGCTTAGCAGCCGGGACAGCTAATGAAAAACTGTTTTTT. The rearrangement uses TRBV7-9 and TRBJ1-4, with TRBD1 matching over 7 bases. With 0 bases clipped from V and 3 bases from J, the junction kept 4 bases outside the gene matches. This CDR3 is built from 16 residues. Germline V gene lookup returns CDR1 SEHNR and CDR2 FQNEAQ (reference sequence).